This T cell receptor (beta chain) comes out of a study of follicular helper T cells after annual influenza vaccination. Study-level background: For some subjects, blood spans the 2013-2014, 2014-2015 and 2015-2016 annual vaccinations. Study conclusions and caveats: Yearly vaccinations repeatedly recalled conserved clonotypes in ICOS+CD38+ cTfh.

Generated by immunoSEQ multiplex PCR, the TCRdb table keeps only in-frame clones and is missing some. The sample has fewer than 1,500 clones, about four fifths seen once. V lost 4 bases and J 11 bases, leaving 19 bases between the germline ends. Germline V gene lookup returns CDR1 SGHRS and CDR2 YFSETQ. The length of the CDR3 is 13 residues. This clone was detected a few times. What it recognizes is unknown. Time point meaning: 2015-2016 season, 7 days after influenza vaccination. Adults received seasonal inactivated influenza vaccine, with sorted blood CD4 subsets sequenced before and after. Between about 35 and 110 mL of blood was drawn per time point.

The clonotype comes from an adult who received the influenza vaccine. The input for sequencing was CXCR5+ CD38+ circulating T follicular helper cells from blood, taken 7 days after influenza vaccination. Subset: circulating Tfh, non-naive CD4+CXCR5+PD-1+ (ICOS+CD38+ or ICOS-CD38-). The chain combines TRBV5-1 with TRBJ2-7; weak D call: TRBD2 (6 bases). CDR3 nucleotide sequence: TGCGCCAGCAGCGGGGACTTCCGCTTCGAAGAGTACTTC. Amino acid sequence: CASSGDFRFEEYF. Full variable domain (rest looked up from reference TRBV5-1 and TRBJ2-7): KAGVTQTPRYLIKTRGQQVTLSCSPISGHRSVSWYQQTPGQGLQFLFEYFSETQRNKGNFPGRFSGRQFSNSRSEMNVSTLELGDSALYLCASSGDFRFEEYFGPGTRLTVT.